Sequencing of this T cell receptor (beta chain) was carried out in a study of blood T cell repertoires in COVID-19. At the level of the study: PBMCs, B-cell-depleted T cells, or T cells were the source of the cDNA or gDNA that made up the material.

Under the authors' procedure: Estimated nucleated cell counts came from reference gene primer amplification. Produced via immunoSEQ multiplex PCR; TCRdb's table is partial and in-frame only. The V and J calls and the clone size are those of that table, but D and trimming were determined from the DNA. The sample has over 110,000 clones; roughly 84% are singletons. The V gene lost 5 bases and the J gene lost 3 bases, with 13 bases spanning the gap. The CDR3 consists of 15 residues. Germline lookup yields CDR1 MNHEY and CDR2 SMNVEV (reference sequence). The receptor was isolated from a man in his sixties with active or convalescent COVID-19. The V and J genes are TRBV27 and TRBJ1-4, with D tentatively TRBD1 (5 bases). The sample taken for sequencing was peripheral blood. CDR3 bases: TGTGCCAGCAGTACCCGGGGGGAATCTAATGAAAAACTGTTTTTT. Encoded protein: CASSTRGESNEKLFF.